This T cell receptor beta chain was sequenced in a study of T cell responses to AZD1222 COVID-19 vaccine. General study findings and limits: Donors in the cohort were predominantly white British and more often female, and clonal diversity was possibly underestimated. Repertoires in all cases were sampled only once the peak T cell response had passed. Just a handful of people given AZD1222 tested seropositive at baseline. When two AZD1222 doses had been given, Spike-specific TCR breadth and depth rose.

Sequencing was performed with immunoSEQ multiplex PCR; in TCRdb, only in-frame clones are kept and a portion is missing. The sample consists of some 120,000 clones, roughly 90% of them appearing once. As regards this clone: The antigen is undetermined.

CDR3 length: 15 amino acids. Trimming at V came to 2 bases and at J to 4 bases, leaving 7 bases not matched to a gene. Germline V gene lookup returns CDR1 MNHNY and CDR2 SVGAGI (reference sequence). Sequencing used peripheral blood, obtained 28 days after the second AZD1222 dose. The receptor was isolated from an adult who received the AZD1222 COVID-19 vaccine. This chain joins TRBV6-6 and TRBJ1-2, with TRBD1 matching over 7 bases. This chain's CDR3 is CASSYHDRVGYGYTF. In DNA form, the CDR3 reads TGTGCCAGCAGTTACCACGACAGGGTGGGCTATGGCTACACCTTC.